This TCR beta chain was sequenced during a study of identical twins. Germline lookup yields CDR1 SGHRS and CDR2 YFSETQ. The CDR3 runs to 15 residues. The V gene end was trimmed by 5 bases and the J gene end by 7 bases; junction bases not matched to a gene: 9. This clonotype turned up a few times. The cDNA had a unique molecular identifier and a template-switch universal primer site. TCRdb itself ran the 5' RACE reads through MiXCR, one entry per CDR3 protein. The table lists 450,000 to 650,000 distinct CDR3 sequences, around 15% of them singletons. This sample was shared with a second study, whose subject was yellow fever vaccine responses in identical twins.

This TCR was recovered from a woman younger than 35 in good health. The chain uses TRBV5-1 and TRBJ2-1; TRBD1 aligns across 10 bases. Sequencing used CD4+ T cells sorted from blood. CDR3 sequence (DNA): TGCGCCAGCAGGCAGCCGGGACAGGGGAGGAATGAGCAGTTCTTC. It codes for CASRQPGQGRNEQFF.